The clone carrying this T cell receptor beta chain has at least ten counts. Every patient had bone marrow sampled while the disease was active. Molecular barcoded adaptors covering alpha/delta and beta/gamma chains were used on about 390 ng RNA. TCRdb analysed the reads with MiXCR anew, one entry per CDR3 protein. Counted here are around 130,000 distinct CDR3 sequences, 10% to 15% occurring once; the ten biggest clones make up approximately 11%. The sample is drawn from a study of read filtering for tumor transcriptome and immune sequencing. Study details: After DNase treatment, RNA was made into whole-transcriptome libraries. TCR-mapped reads were about 3.5 to 11 million with IR-seq versus roughly 75 to 1,300 with RNA-seq.

The TCR sequence derives from a donor at least 40 years old with multiple myeloma. Source material: a population of CD138-negative cells sorted from bone marrow.

CDR3 sequence reads: CASSWGLVGNEQFF. The CDR3 nucleotides are TGTGCCAGCAGCTGGGGACTAGTCGGCAATGAGCAGTTCTTC. The V call is TRBV7-9, the J call TRBJ2-1, with TRBD2 matching 8 bases. Germline V lookup: CDR1 SEHNR, CDR2 FQNEAQ (reference sequence). This CDR3 region has 14 residues. J gave up 6 bases and V 4 bases, and 5 bases lay outside the gene matches.